The rows below give T cell receptor beta chains drawn from one sample of a study of blood T cell repertoires in COVID-19. Here immunoSEQ multiplex PCR was the method, and the copy in TCRdb shows in-frame clones only, minus some. The sample includes about 160,000 clones, around 82% seen only once; the top ten take around a sixth. The specimen was PBMCs or T cells enriched from blood (not recorded which). Receptors were obtained from a man in his 60s who had recovered from COVID-19. Each CDR3 is given with its conserved first and last residue. D genes are given only for firm matches.

v_call d_call cdr3_aa
TRBV6-1 TRBD2 CASSEREGLGYNEQFF
TRBV7-6 - CASSALVGNEQFF
TRBV5-1 TRBD1 CASSFGQDGYGYTF
TRBV15 - CATSGPRGGDGGPQHF
TRBV27 - CASRDSGGPSETQYF
TRBV5-4 - CASSGLRGGVGETQYF
TRBV27 TRBD1 CASSPLTGWVYEQYF
TRBV18 TRBD1 CASSRDRELYEQYF
TRBV7-2 TRBD1 CASSLEGTDNTIYF
TRBV11-1 - CASSLQGLGETQYF
TRBV30 TRBD1 CAWSVGGNTEAFF
TRBV2 - CASSTRRGDTEAFF
TRBV9 - CASCLGQNTEAFF
TRBV2 - CASRELAQYF